The 5 T cell receptor beta chains in this list originate from one sample, sequenced in a study of shared clonotypes between healthy human individuals. Naive CD8 cells comprised CD45RO-negative, CCR7-positively selected cells, excluding terminally differentiated effector memory CD45RA+ cells. The table came from immunoSEQ multiplex PCR; TCRdb's copy has only in-frame clones and leaves some out. The repertoire includes 1.5 million to 2.5 million clones, about 95% of them detected once, and 1.2% sits in the top ten. The material sequenced was naive CD8+ T cells sorted from blood. The receptors stem from a man aged 18 to 29 in good health.

The chain is built from TRBV29-1 and TRBJ2-3; no clear D. With 6 bases removed from V and 7 bases from J, the gap between germline ends came to 14 bases. CDR3 size: 12 residues. Looked up from germline, CDR1 is SQVTM and CDR2 is ANQGSEA. The CDR3 loop is CSVPGVGNTQYF. In nucleotides, the CDR3 is TGCAGCGTCCCGGGCGTGGGGAATACGCAGTATTTT.

The chain recombines TRBV19 with TRBJ2-3, with 13 positions matching TRBD2. The CDR3 runs to 15 residues. Trimming took 10 bases from V and 3 from J; bases not matched to a gene: 7. Germline lookup yields CDR1 LNHDA and CDR2 SQIVND (reference sequence). The CDR3 DNA reads TGTGCCACCTCGACTAGCGGGAGGTGGACAGATACGCAGTATTTT. Its protein is CATSTSGRWTDTQYF. Filled out from reference TRBV19 and TRBJ2-3, the complete variable domain reads DGGITQSPKYLFRKEGQNVTLSCEQNLNHDAMYWYRQDPGQGLRLIYYSQIVNDFQKGDIAEGYSVSREKKESFPLTVTSAQKNPTAFYLCATSTSGRWTDTQYFGPGTRLTVL.

On this clone: Other DNA variants within this sample encode the same CDR3. The V call is TRBV5-1, the J call TRBJ2-2, with D uncertain. CDR1 SGHRS and CDR2 YFSETQ come from the germline V gene. The CDR3 contains 14 residues. The V gene lost 0 bases and the J gene lost 1 base, with 4 bases spanning the gap. CDR3 bases: TGCGCCAGCAGCTTGGATCTGAACACCGGGGAGCTGTTTTTT. It is translated as CASSLDLNTGELFF.

The chain is built from TRBV7-2 and TRBJ2-2; D unresolved. CDR3 length: 13 residues. The V end lost 1 base, the J end lost 5 bases, and 5 bases lay between the germline ends. Germline CDR1 SGHTA, CDR2 FQGNSA. In DNA form, the CDR3 reads TGTGCCAGCAGCTTAGTCAAAACCGGGGAGCTGTTTTTT. It is translated as CASSLVKTGELFF.

This sequence joins TRBV4-3 and TRBJ2-7, with 7 bases identical to TRBD1. CDR3 length equals 15 residues. The germline CDR1 and CDR2 sequences are LGHNA and YSLEER. V was clipped by 4 bases and J by 1 base; unmatched bases: 7. The CDR3 DNA follows: TGCGCCAGCAGCCTCCGGGACAGAGTATCCTACGAGCAGTACTTC. Residues: CASSLRDRVSYEQYF.